This is a list of T cell receptor beta chains from one sample in a study of long-term antiretroviral therapy in people with HIV. Sequencing was performed with immunoSEQ multiplex PCR; in TCRdb, only in-frame clones are kept and a portion is missing. The sample shows under 30,000 clones, around 85% of them seen only once. This specimen was unsorted PBMCs, taken 0.7 years before starting antiretroviral therapy. Receptor source: a man younger than 45 with HIV. Each CDR3 is given with its conserved first and last residue. A D gene is named only where the DNA matches it firmly. The size field is filled for only some rows; it gives once, few, many or a size class.

TRBV28	TRBJ1-2	.	.	CASSWGRRGYTF	TGTGCCAGCAGTTGGGGGCGGAGGGGCTACACCTTC
TRBV5-4	TRBJ2-1	TRBD2	.	CASSFSGGRSYNEQFF	TGTGCCAGCAGCTTTAGCGGGGGGAGGTCCTACAATGAGCAGTTCTTC
TRBV9	TRBJ1-1	.	.	CASSGGTEAFF	TGTGCCAGCAGCGGGGGGACTGAAGCTTTCTTT
TRBV4-3	TRBJ2-5	.	.	CASSQDRLGSETQYF	TGCGCCAGCAGCCAGGATCGTCTGGGTAGCGAGACCCAGTACTTC
TRBV11-2	TRBJ2-7	.	.	CASSLATSYEQYF	TGTGCCAGCAGCCTCGCTACAAGCTACGAGCAGTACTTC
TRBV30	TRBJ1-6	TRBD1	few	CAWGWDSELPLHF	TGTGCCTGGGGATGGGACAGTGAGTTACCCCTCCACTTT
TRBV5-1	TRBJ1-3	.	.	CASSLGRPSGNTIYF	TGCGCCAGCAGCTTGGGCAGGCCGTCTGGAAACACCATATATTTT
TRBV29-1	TRBJ2-2	TRBD1	.	CSGSTRDRENTGELFF	TGCAGCGGTTCTACGCGGGACAGGGAGAACACCGGGGAGCTGTTTTTT
TRBV5-1	TRBJ1-2	.	.	CASSLGGKANYGYTF	TGCGCCAGCAGCCTAGGCGGAAAAGCTAACTATGGCTACACCTTC
TRBV6-4	TRBJ2-1	TRBD2	once	CASSVAGGSYNEQFF	TGTGCCAGCAGTGTAGCGGGAGGCTCCTACAATGAGCAGTTCTTC
TRBV7-9	TRBJ1-3	.	.	CASSLSGKGNTIYF	TGTGCCAGCAGCTTATCAGGGAAGGGAAACACCATATATTTT
TRBV6-5	TRBJ2-6	.	once	CASTHQGAGANVLTF	TGTGCCAGCACCCACCAGGGTGCTGGGGCCAACGTCCTGACTTTC
TRBV5-4	TRBJ1-1	.	.	CASRPERQYTEAFF	TGTGCCAGCAGACCTGAGAGACAGTACACTGAAGCTTTCTTT
TRBV25-1	TRBJ2-5	.	.	CASSADRTPHGAQYF	TGTGCCAGCAGTGCTGACAGGACGCCTCATGGGGCCCAGTACTTC
TRBV14	TRBJ1-1	TRBD1	.	CASSQVRTGFYTEAFF	TGTGCCAGCAGCCAAGTCAGGACAGGGTTTTACACTGAAGCTTTCTTT
TRBV6-5	TRBJ1-5	.	.	CASSYRENQPQHF	TGTGCCAGCAGTTACAGGGAGAATCAGCCCCAGCATTTT
TRBV5-1	TRBJ1-1	TRBD1	.	CASALNRDSNTEAFF	TGCGCCAGCGCTTTAAACCGGGACAGCAACACTGAAGCTTTCTTT
TRBV7-9	TRBJ1-5	.	.	CASSWGGSPNQPQHF	TGTGCCAGCAGCTGGGGGGGCAGCCCAAATCAGCCCCAGCATTTT
TRBV30	TRBJ2-7	.	.	CAWSVLGVEQYF	TGTGCCTGGAGTGTACTCGGAGTTGAGCAGTACTTC
TRBV6-6	TRBJ2-7	.	.	CASSSQGPAGEQYF	TGTGCCAGCAGTTCACAGGGGCCCGCGGGGGAGCAGTACTTC
TRBV7-9	TRBJ1-2	.	.	CASSLPSYNPGYTF	TGTGCCAGCAGCTTACCCTCTTACAATCCCGGCTACACCTTC
TRBV2	TRBJ2-5	.	.	CASSRSGERETQYF	TGTGCCAGCAGCCGGTCGGGGGAGAGAGAGACCCAGTACTTC
TRBV5-8	TRBJ2-7	.	.	CASSFTGSRGEQYF	TGTGCCAGCAGCTTCACAGGGAGCCGTGGCGAGCAGTACTTC
TRBV19	TRBJ2-7	TRBD1	once	CASSLASGTGAGEQYF	TGTGCCAGTAGTCTCGCTTCCGGGACAGGGGCAGGCGAGCAGTACTTC
TRBV4-1	TRBJ1-2	TRBD1	.	CASSHPLTTGPYGYTF	TGCGCCAGCAGCCATCCTCTCACGACAGGGCCCTATGGCTACACCTTC
TRBV30	TRBJ1-1	.	once	CAWSVPGSPWGEAFF	TGTGCCTGGAGTGTCCCAGGGTCCCCATGGGGTGAAGCTTTCTTT
TRBV28	TRBJ2-1	.	.	CASSLPLAHEQFF	TGTGCCAGCAGTTTACCCCTAGCGCATGAGCAGTTCTTC
TRBV2	TRBJ2-2	.	.	CASSEAGGLNTGELFF	TGTGCCAGCAGTGAAGCGGGGGGACTGAACACCGGGGAGCTGTTTTTT
TRBV13	TRBJ2-7	.	.	CASSLAQGRVYEQYF	TGTGCCAGCAGCTTAGCACAGGGTAGGGTCTACGAGCAGTACTTC
TRBV27	TRBJ2-2	.	.	CASRPTGNTGELFF	TGTGCCAGCAGGCCGACAGGGAACACCGGGGAGCTGTTTTTT
TRBV9	TRBJ2-2	TRBD1	.	CASSVVGTASTGELFF	TGTGCCAGCAGCGTAGTCGGGACAGCCTCCACCGGGGAGCTGTTTTTT
TRBV7-2	TRBJ1-3	.	once	CASSPGLGNTIYF	TGTGCCAGCAGCCCCGGGTTAGGCAACACCATATATTTT
TRBV28	TRBJ1-5	.	.	CASSLSEIPYNQPQHF	TGTGCCAGCAGTTTATCGGAGATCCCTTACAATCAGCCCCAGCATTTT
TRBV9	TRBJ2-3	TRBD2	.	CASATSGGASDTQYF	TGTGCCAGCGCCACTAGCGGGGGGGCGTCGGATACGCAGTATTTT
TRBV6-5	TRBJ1-6	.	.	CASSLAGQNSPLHF	TGTGCCAGCAGTCTCGCGGGGCAGAATTCACCCCTCCACTTT
TRBV7-8	TRBJ1-6	.	.	CASSPRENSPLHF	TGTGCCAGCAGCCCCAGGGAAAATTCACCCCTCCACTTT
TRBV6-6	TRBJ2-1	TRBD1	.	CASSYPGQAISNEQFF	TGTGCCAGCAGTTATCCCGGACAGGCGATAAGCAATGAGCAGTTCTTC
TRBV7-2	TRBJ2-2	.	.	CASSLVVRGELFF	TGTGCCAGCAGCTTGGTAGTCCGCGGGGAGCTGTTTTTT
TRBV7-9	TRBJ2-4	TRBD2	.	CASSLWGSSGQNIQYF	TGTGCCAGCAGCTTATGGGGGTCTAGCGGCCAAAACATTCAGTACTTC
TRBV28	TRBJ2-7	.	.	CASRPPGTRSSYEQYF	TGTGCCAGCAGACCCCCAGGGACCCGGAGCTCCTACGAGCAGTACTTC
TRBV6-1	TRBJ2-7	.	.	CASGVYEQYF	TGTGCCAGCGGTGTCTACGAGCAGTACTTC
TRBV7-9	TRBJ1-4	TRBD1	.	CASSHPRQGSNEKLFF	TGTGCCAGCAGCCATCCCCGACAGGGATCTAATGAAAAACTGTTTTTT
TRBV9	TRBJ1-2	TRBD1	.	CASSLPGQGGNTF	TGTGCCAGCAGCCTACCGGGACAGGGGGGGAACACCTTC
TRBV6-6	TRBJ1-6	TRBD1	few	CASSPQGFNSPLHF	TGTGCCAGCAGTCCACAGGGGTTCAATTCACCCCTCCACTTT
TRBV28	TRBJ2-1	TRBD2	.	CARLGTSGRVQRVGEQFF	TGTGCCAGGCTCGGGACTAGCGGGAGGGTTCAGAGGGTTGGTGAGCAGTTCTTC
TRBV7-2	TRBJ1-3	TRBD1	.	CASSLRWTGGQGNTIYF	TGTGCCAGCAGCCTCCGGTGGACAGGGGGCCAGGGAAACACCATATATTTT
TRBV5-4	TRBJ2-1	TRBD2	.	CASSSTSGQGNEQFF	TGTGCCAGCAGCTCGACTAGCGGCCAGGGCAATGAGCAGTTCTTC
TRBV5-4	TRBJ2-3	TRBD2	.	CASSTGLAEPSTDTQYF	TGTGCCAGCAGCACGGGACTAGCGGAGCCCAGCACAGATACGCAGTATTTT
TRBV10-1	TRBJ2-5	.	.	CASSESGGLQETQYF	TGCGCCAGCAGTGAGTCCGGAGGTCTCCAAGAGACCCAGTACTTC
TRBV19	TRBJ1-2	.	.	CASSGQGDSGYTF	TGTGCCAGTAGCGGGCAGGGTGACAGCGGCTACACCTTC
TRBV27	TRBJ1-1	.	.	CASSPPGAFEAFF	TGTGCCAGCAGTCCCCCGGGGGCTTTTGAAGCTTTCTTT
TRBV21-1	TRBJ1-5	.	.	CASSKVPTGGNPPRGQHF	TGTGCCAGCAGCAAAGTTCCTACAGGGGGAAATCCCCCCAGAGGCCAGCATTTT